Included here is one T cell receptor beta chain sequence, with context. What it recognizes is unknown. Study processing details: The study took CDR3 differences across clinicopathological groups and made a distant-metastasis classifier for papillary thyroid cancer from them. TCRdb re-called the PCR reads via MiXCR. TCRdb's processing, not the authors' own work, is the source of the V and J calls. The table shows approximately 21,000 clones, with roughly 24% occurring only once. V trimming: 0 bases; J trimming: 5 bases; junction bases outside the gene matches: 4. Germline lookup yields CDR1 MGHRA and CDR2 YSYEKL. The CDR3 runs 16 residues. Not a single patient had been given any form of treatment at any point before undergoing thyroid surgery. The sample belongs to a study of metastatic and nonmetastatic thyroid tumors. Study information: Comparison of repertoires was carried out across blood and tumor or nodule tissue from malignant and benign thyroid patients. General study findings and limits: According to reports, the diversity of TCR beta was significantly higher in malignant thyroid tumors than in benign nodules, and this held in both blood and tumor samples.

Sequenced material: blood. This chain links TRBV4-1 with TRBJ1-6, with 7 bases that match TRBD1. This receptor was identified in a female donor with papillary thyroid cancer or a benign thyroid nodule (not recorded which). Some clones in this sample may be carry-over from other donors' samples. The CDR3 nucleotides read TGCGCCAGCAGCCAAGAGGAGACAGGGAATAATTCACCCCTCCACTTT. Amino acid sequence: CASSQEETGNNSPLHF.